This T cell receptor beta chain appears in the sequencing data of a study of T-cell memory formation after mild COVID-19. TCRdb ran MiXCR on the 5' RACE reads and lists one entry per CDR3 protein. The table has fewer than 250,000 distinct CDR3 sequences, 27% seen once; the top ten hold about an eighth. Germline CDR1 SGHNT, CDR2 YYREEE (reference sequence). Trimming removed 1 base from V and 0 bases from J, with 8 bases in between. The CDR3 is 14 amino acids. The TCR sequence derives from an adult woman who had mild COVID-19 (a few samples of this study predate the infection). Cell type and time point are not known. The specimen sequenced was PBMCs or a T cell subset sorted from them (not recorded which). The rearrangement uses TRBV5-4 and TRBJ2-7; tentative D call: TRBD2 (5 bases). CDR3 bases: TGTGCCAGCAGCTTGCCGGGATCCTCCTACGAGCAGTACTTC. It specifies CASSLPGSSYEQYF.